This TCR beta chain originates from a study of prognosis after radiotherapy for stage I lung cancer. Study details: All of the patients with non-small cell lung cancer, including about 7 who had refused surgery, were considered to be medically inoperable.

CDR3 length: 18 amino acids. CDR1 is MNHNS, CDR2 SASEGT, per germline. With 7 bases clipped from V and 0 bases from J, the junction kept 16 bases outside the gene matches. Whole-study results and caveats: Following stereotactic body radiation therapy, patients who went on to develop distant metastases had lower Shannon entropy.

The TCR beta CDR3 region was amplified from genomic DNA, with two rounds of multiplex PCR being used for the amplification. Every TRBV and TRBJ gene had its own specific primer in first-round PCR. In TCRdb, the multiplex PCR reads were re-called with MiXCR into one record per CDR3 protein. The profile shows about 36,000 distinct CDR3 sequences, approximately 36% of them singletons. As to this clonotype: Its cognate antigen is unknown.

The sequence was collected from a donor aged 50 or older with non-small cell lung cancer. This rearrangement joins TRBV6-1 to TRBJ2-7; TRBD1 aligns across 9 bases. Source: PBMCs, taken before or after stereotactic body radiation therapy (not recorded which). The CDR3, as DNA: TGTGCCAGCACCTGCGGTACAGGGGGCCCCGGGAACTCCTACGAGCAGTACTTC. Translation: CASTCGTGGPGNSYEQYF.